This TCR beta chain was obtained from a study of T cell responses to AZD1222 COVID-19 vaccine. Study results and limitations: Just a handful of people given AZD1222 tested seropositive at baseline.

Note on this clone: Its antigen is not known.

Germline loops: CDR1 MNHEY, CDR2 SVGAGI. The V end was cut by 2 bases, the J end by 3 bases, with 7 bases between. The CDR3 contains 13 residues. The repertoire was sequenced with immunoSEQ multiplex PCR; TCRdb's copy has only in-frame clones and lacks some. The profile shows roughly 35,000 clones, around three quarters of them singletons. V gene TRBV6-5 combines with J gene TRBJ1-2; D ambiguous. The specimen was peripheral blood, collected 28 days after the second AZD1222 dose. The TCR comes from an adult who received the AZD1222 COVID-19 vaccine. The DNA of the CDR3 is TGTGCCAGCAGTTACGAGAGTGACTATGGCTACACCTTC. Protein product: CASSYESDYGYTF.